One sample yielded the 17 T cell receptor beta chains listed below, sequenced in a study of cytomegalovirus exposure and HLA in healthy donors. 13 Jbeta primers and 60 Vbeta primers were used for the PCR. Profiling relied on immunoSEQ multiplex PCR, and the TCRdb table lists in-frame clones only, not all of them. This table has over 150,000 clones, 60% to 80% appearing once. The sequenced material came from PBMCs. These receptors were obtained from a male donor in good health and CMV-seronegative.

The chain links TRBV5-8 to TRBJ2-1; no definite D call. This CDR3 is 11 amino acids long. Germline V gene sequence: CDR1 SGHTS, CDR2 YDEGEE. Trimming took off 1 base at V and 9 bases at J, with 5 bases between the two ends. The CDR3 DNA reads TGTGCCAGCAGCTTGTCAGTTGAGCAGTTCTTC. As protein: CASSLSVEQFF. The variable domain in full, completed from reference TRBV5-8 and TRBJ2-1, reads EAGVTQSPTHLIKTRGQQATLRCSPISGHTSVYWYQQALGLGLQFLLWYDEGEERNRGNFPPRFSGRQFPNYSSELNVNALELEDSALYLCASSLSVEQFFGPGTRLTVL.

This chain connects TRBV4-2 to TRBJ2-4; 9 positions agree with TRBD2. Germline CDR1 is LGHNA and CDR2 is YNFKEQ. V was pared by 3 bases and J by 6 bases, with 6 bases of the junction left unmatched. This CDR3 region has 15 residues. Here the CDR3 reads CASSQTGTSSNIQYF. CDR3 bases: TGTGCCAGCAGCCAGACCGGGACTAGCTCAAACATTCAGTACTTC.

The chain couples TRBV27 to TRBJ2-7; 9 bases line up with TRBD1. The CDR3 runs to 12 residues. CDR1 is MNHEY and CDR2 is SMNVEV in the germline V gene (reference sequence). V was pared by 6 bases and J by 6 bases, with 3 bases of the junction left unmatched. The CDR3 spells CASRRQGGEQYF. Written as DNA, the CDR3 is TGTGCCAGCAGAAGACAGGGGGGCGAGCAGTACTTC.

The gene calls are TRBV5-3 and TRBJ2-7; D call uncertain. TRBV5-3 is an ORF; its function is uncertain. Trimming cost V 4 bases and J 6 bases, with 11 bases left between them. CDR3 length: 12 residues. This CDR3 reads CARSRYLLEQYF. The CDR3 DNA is TGTGCCAGAAGCCGTTACTTACTCGAGCAGTACTTC.

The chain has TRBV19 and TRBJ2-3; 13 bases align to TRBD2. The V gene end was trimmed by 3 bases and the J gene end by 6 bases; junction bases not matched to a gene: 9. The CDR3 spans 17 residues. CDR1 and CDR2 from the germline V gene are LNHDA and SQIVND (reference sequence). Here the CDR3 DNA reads TGTGCCAGTAGTATGAGGGGGACTAGCGGGGATGGGGATACGCAGTATTTT. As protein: CASSMRGTSGDGDTQYF. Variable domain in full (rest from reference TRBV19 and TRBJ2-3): DGGITQSPKYLFRKEGQNVTLSCEQNLNHDAMYWYRQDPGQGLRLIYYSQIVNDFQKGDIAEGYSVSREKKESFPLTVTSAQKNPTAFYLCASSMRGTSGDGDTQYFGPGTRLTVL.

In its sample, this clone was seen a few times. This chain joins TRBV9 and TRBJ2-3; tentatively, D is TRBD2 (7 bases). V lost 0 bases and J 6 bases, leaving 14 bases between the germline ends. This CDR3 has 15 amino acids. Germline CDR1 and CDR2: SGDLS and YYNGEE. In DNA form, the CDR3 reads TGTGCCAGCAGCGTAGCGGCAGGGGAGGGGGATACGCAGTATTTT. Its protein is CASSVAAGEGDTQYF.

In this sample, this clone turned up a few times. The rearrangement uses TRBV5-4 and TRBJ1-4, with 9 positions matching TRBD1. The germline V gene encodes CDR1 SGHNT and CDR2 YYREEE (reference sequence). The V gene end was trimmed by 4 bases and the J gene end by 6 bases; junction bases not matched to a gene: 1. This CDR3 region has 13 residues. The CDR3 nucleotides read TGTGCCAGCAGCCGGGACAGGGATGAAAAACTGTTTTTT. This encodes CASSRDRDEKLFF.

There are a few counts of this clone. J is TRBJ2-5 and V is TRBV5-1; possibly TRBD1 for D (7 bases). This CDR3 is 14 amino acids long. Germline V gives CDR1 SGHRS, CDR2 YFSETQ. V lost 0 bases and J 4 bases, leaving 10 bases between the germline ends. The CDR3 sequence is CASSLGRGAETQYF. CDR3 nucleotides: TGCGCCAGCAGCTTGGGCAGGGGGGCAGAGACCCAGTACTTC.

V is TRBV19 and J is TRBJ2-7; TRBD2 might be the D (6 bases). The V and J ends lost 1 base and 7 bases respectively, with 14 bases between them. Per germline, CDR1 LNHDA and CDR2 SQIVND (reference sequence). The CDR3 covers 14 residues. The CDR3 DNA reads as TGTGCCAGTAGTATAGGCGGTGGGAGGAAAGAGCAGTACTTC. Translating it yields CASSIGGGRKEQYF.

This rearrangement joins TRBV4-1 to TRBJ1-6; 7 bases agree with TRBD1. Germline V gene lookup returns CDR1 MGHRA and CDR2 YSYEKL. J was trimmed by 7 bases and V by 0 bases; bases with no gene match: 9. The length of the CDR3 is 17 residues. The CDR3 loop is CASSQELAGGFNSPLHF. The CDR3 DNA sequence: TGCGCCAGCAGCCAAGAATTGGCAGGGGGATTCAATTCACCCCTCCACTTT.

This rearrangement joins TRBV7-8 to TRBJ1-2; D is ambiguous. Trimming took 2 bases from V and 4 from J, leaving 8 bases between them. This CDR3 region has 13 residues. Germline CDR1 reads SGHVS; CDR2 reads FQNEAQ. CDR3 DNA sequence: TGTGCCAGCAGCTTAAAGAGCGGCTATGGCTACACCTTC. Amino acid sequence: CASSLKSGYGYTF.

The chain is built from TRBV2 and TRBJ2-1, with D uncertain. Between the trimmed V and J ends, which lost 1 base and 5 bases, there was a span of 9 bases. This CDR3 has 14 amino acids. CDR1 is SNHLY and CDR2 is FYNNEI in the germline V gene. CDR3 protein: CASSEGAHNNEQFF. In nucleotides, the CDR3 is TGTGCCAGCAGTGAAGGGGCGCACAACAATGAGCAGTTCTTC.

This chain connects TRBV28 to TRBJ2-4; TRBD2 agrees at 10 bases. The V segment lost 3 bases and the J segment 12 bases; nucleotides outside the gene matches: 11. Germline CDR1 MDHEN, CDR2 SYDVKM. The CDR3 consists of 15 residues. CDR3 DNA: TGTGCCAGCAGTTTCCTCGGGACTAGCGAGAGGGGTCAGTACTTC. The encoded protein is CASSFLGTSERGQYF.

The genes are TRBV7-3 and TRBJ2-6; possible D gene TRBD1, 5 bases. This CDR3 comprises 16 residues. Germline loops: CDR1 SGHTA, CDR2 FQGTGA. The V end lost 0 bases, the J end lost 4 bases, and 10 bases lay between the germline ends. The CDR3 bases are TGTGCCAGCAGCTTAACTGGGGCCCTCGGGGCCAACGTCCTGACTTTC. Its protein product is CASSLTGALGANVLTF.

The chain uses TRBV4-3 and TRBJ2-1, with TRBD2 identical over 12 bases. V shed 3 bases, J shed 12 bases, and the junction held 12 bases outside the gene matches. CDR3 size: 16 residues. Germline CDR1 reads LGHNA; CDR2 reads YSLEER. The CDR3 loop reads CASSHAPLAGGRGQFF. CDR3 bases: TGCGCCAGCAGCCACGCGCCTCTAGCGGGAGGGCGTGGGCAGTTCTTC.

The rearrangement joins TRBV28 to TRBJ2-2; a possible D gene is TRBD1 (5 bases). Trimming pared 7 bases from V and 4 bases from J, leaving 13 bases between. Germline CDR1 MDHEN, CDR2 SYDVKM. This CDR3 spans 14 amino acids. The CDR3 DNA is TGTGCCAGCACCATTACAGGTCGCACCGGGGAGCTGTTTTTT. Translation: CASTITGRTGELFF.

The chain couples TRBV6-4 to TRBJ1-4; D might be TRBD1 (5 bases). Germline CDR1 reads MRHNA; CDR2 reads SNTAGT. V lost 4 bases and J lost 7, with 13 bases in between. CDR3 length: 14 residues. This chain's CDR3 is CASSGGAQGEKLFF. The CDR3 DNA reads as TGTGCCAGCAGTGGCGGGGCCCAAGGTGAAAAACTGTTTTTT.